These 30 T cell receptor beta chains came from one sample sequenced in a study of OX40 agonist ivuxolimab in advanced cancers. Repertoires were generated with immunoSEQ multiplex PCR, while TCRdb's copy carries only in-frame clones and drops some. The sample contains about 80,000 clones, around 94% of which appear only once. The source material was CD4+ or CD8+ T cells sorted from blood, sampled in a trial of the OX40 agonist ivuxolimab. The receptors derive from an adult with an advanced solid tumor such as melanoma, head and neck, liver or kidney cancer.

CDR3 nucleotides: TGTGCCAGCAGCTTGGGACTGAGAGGTAATGAAAAACTGTTTTTT. This translates into CASSLGLRGNEKLFF. V is TRBV5-6 and J is TRBJ1-4, with D hard to call. The CDR3 is 15 residues long. Trimming took off 0 bases at V and 4 bases at J, with 10 bases between the two ends. Germline loops: CDR1 SGHDT, CDR2 YYEEEE.

The genes are TRBV28 and TRBJ1-5; D is undetermined. V was cut by 6 bases and J by 1 base, with 19 bases left in between. CDR1 and CDR2 from the germline V gene are MDHEN and SYDVKM. The CDR3 consists of 17 residues. CDR3 in DNA: TGTGCCAGCAGCCCTGTTAGCGGGAGGCCGAGCAATCAGCCCCAGCATTTT. It specifies CASSPVSGRPSNQPQHF.

The gene calls are TRBV7-3 and TRBJ2-3; 10 bases are shared with TRBD1. The CDR3 runs to 14 residues. V shed 5 bases, J shed 4 bases, and the junction held 3 bases outside the gene matches. In germline, CDR1 is SGHTA, CDR2 FQGTGA. The CDR3 protein is CASSTGQGADTQYF. CDR3 in DNA: TGTGCCAGCAGCACCGGACAGGGGGCAGATACGCAGTATTTT.

In this sample, this clone turned up a few times. The chain uses TRBV11-2 and TRBJ2-7; D not resolved. Trimming stripped 3 bases from V and 6 bases from J, with 12 bases between. The germline V gene has CDR1 SGHAT and CDR2 FQNNGV. CDR3 size: 13 residues. CDR3 sequence reads: CASSFRPVGEQYF. CDR3 DNA: TGTGCCAGCAGCTTTCGCCCTGTGGGCGAGCAGTACTTC. Full variable domain (outside the CDR3, taken from reference TRBV11-2 and TRBJ2-7): EAGVAQSPRYKIIEKRQSVAFWCNPISGHATLYWYQQILGQGPKLLIQFQNNGVVDDSQLPKDRFSAERLKGVDSTLKIQPAKLEDSAVYLCASSFRPVGEQYFGPGTRLTVT.

This chain joins TRBV5-5 and TRBJ2-2; no clear D. CDR1 is SGHKS and CDR2 is YYEKEE in the germline V gene (reference sequence). V shed 0 bases and J shed 6 bases, with 6 bases lying between them. CDR3 size: 13 residues. This CDR3 reads CASSLGASGELFF. In DNA form, the CDR3 reads TGTGCCAGCAGCTTGGGGGCCTCCGGGGAGCTGTTTTTT.

V gene TRBV7-9 combines with J gene TRBJ2-7; D call uncertain. Per the germline V gene, CDR1 is SEHNR and CDR2 is FQNEAQ (reference sequence). Trimming took off 1 base at V and 6 bases at J, with 7 bases between the two ends. The CDR3 runs to 12 residues. The CDR3 is CASSLVGSEQYF. DNA for the CDR3: TGTGCCAGCAGCTTAGTTGGCAGCGAGCAGTACTTC. Combining the CDR3 with reference TRBV7-9 and TRBJ2-7 gives the whole variable domain DTGVSQNPRHKITKRGQNVTFRCDPISEHNRLYWYRQTLGQGPEFLTYFQNEAQLEKSRLLSDRFSAERPKGSFSTLEIQRTEQGDSAMYLCASSLVGSEQYFGPGTRLTVT.

The chain joins TRBV27 to TRBJ2-3; no clear D. Trimming removed 3 bases from V and 6 bases from J, with 13 bases in between. The CDR3 is 14 amino acids. Looked up from germline, CDR1 is MNHEY and CDR2 is SMNVEV (reference sequence). CDR3 DNA: TGTGCCAGCAGTTTTTACTCCGAAACGGATACGCAGTATTTT. Its translation is CASSFYSETDTQYF.

V usage is TRBV27 and J usage is TRBJ2-2, with D uncertain. The germline V gene encodes CDR1 MNHEY and CDR2 SMNVEV (reference sequence). Trimming cost V 5 bases and J 5 bases, with 21 bases left between them. The CDR3 sequence is 17 residues long. CDR3 DNA sequence: TGTGCCAGCAGTCCCCGTCCACCCCTCTCAGCGACCGGGGAGCTGTTTTTT. This translates into CASSPRPPLSATGELFF.

V is TRBV28 and J is TRBJ2-3; 10 bases are shared with TRBD1. Losses at the gene ends were 3 bases for V and 5 bases for J; bases not matched to a gene: 2. Per germline, CDR1 MDHEN and CDR2 SYDVKM. The CDR3 is 14 amino acids. In DNA, the CDR3 is TGTGCCAGCAGTTTGGGACAGGGGATAGATACGCAGTATTTT. It encodes CASSLGQGIDTQYF.

The chain recombines TRBV19 with TRBJ2-1; D gene ambiguous. Per germline, CDR1 LNHDA and CDR2 SQIVND (reference sequence). The CDR3 contains 11 residues. The germline V and J ends were trimmed by 6 bases and 2 bases, with 2 bases remaining between them. The CDR3 spells CASSAYNEQFF. CDR3 bases: TGTGCCAGTAGCGCCTACAATGAGCAGTTCTTC.

The chain recombines TRBV9 with TRBJ2-1, with a possible D match to TRBD1 (5 bases). This CDR3 has 13 residues. V was shortened by 3 bases and J by 12 bases, with 16 bases between the two germline ends. The germline gives CDR1 SGDLS, CDR2 YYNGEE. This CDR3 is CASSESTGLVQFF. Here the CDR3 DNA reads TGTGCCAGCAGCGAATCCACAGGTTTGGTGCAGTTCTTC.

This sequence joins TRBV27 and TRBJ1-5; unclear D gene. Looked up from germline, CDR1 is MNHEY and CDR2 is SMNVEV (reference sequence). This CDR3 contains 15 residues. V lost 3 bases and J lost 5, with 14 bases in between. The CDR3 region has the DNA TGTGCCAGCAGTTTTACTCAAGGGTTAGATCAGCCCCAGCATTTT. Translated, it gives CASSFTQGLDQPQHF.

The rearrangement joins TRBV7-3 to TRBJ2-3; 10 nucleotides match TRBD2. This CDR3 spans 15 amino acids. Trimming took 5 bases from V and 3 from J; bases not matched to a gene: 5. The germline CDR1 and CDR2 sequences are SGHTA and FQGTGA. The CDR3: CASSPRTSGTDTQYF. In nucleotides, the CDR3 is TGTGCCAGCAGCCCCAGGACTAGCGGTACAGATACGCAGTATTTT.

The chain links TRBV11-2 to TRBJ2-5; 9 nucleotides match TRBD2. CDR1 SGHAT and CDR2 FQNNGV come from the germline V gene. The CDR3 contains 17 residues. The ends lost 5 bases at V and 2 bases at J; junction bases unmatched: 12. CDR3 residues: CASSPILGLAGQETQYF. As DNA, the CDR3 is TGTGCCAGCAGCCCTATCTTAGGGCTAGCGGGACAAGAGACCCAGTACTTC.

J is TRBJ2-1 and V is TRBV11-3, with D unresolved. Germline values: CDR1 SGHNT, CDR2 YENEEA. CDR3 length equals 13 residues. Trimming removed 4 bases from V and 4 bases from J, with 8 bases in between. Here the CDR3 DNA reads TGTGCCAGCAGCTGGGCAACTTACAATGAGCAGTTCTTC. This translates into CASSWATYNEQFF.

This clone is medium-sized by share. The V call is TRBV29-1, the J call TRBJ2-1, with 10 positions matching TRBD2. The CDR3 contains 14 residues. CDR1 and CDR2 (germline): SQVTM, ANQGSEA. Trimming at V came to 5 bases and at J to 4 bases, leaving 5 bases not matched to a gene. The CDR3 reads CSVSGTSVYNEQFF. Written as DNA, the CDR3 is TGCAGCGTTTCCGGGACTAGCGTTTACAATGAGCAGTTCTTC.

The gene calls are TRBV27 and TRBJ2-2, with D possibly TRBD2 on 5 matching bases. V lost 6 bases to trimming and J lost 6 bases, with 11 bases between them. The CDR3 is 13 residues long. Germline CDR1 and CDR2: MNHEY and SMNVEV (reference sequence). CDR3 sequence reads: CASSPSGAGELFF. Here the CDR3 DNA reads TGTGCCAGCAGCCCCTCCGGGGCCGGGGAGCTGTTTTTT.

V usage is TRBV13 and J usage is TRBJ1-4; D perhaps matches TRBD1 (5 bases). Germline V gene lookup returns CDR1 PRHDT and CDR2 FYEKMQ (reference sequence). Deletions cut 4 bases from V and 2 bases from J, with 14 bases between. CDR3 length: 16 residues. The chain's CDR3 is CASSWGLGGTNEKLFF. The CDR3 DNA sequence: TGTGCCAGCAGCTGGGGCCTGGGGGGGACTAATGAAAAACTGTTTTTT.

The chain joins TRBV7-9 to TRBJ1-5; D remains ambiguous. Germline V lookup: CDR1 SEHNR, CDR2 FQNEAQ (reference sequence). Trimming stripped 3 bases from V and 6 bases from J, with 9 bases between. There are 13 residues in the CDR3. CDR3 DNA: TGTGCCAGCAGCTTCGGGAGTACTCAGCCCCAGCATTTT. This translates into CASSFGSTQPQHF.

The J gene is TRBJ2-5, the V gene TRBV6-5; perhaps TRBD2 as D (6 bases). The V gene lost 8 bases and the J gene lost 0 bases, with 7 bases spanning the gap. This CDR3 has 12 residues. Germline V lookup: CDR1 MNHEY, CDR2 SVGAGI. This chain's CDR3 is CASRGYQETQYF. CDR3 DNA sequence: TGTGCCAGCCGGGGGTACCAAGAGACCCAGTACTTC.

The chain employs TRBV11-1 and TRBJ2-1, with no clear D. There are 11 residues in the CDR3. Germline-derived CDR1 and CDR2 are SGHAT and FQDESV (reference sequence). Between the trimmed V and J ends, which lost 2 bases and 9 bases, there was a span of 5 bases. As DNA, the CDR3 is TGTGCCAGCAGCTTAATGCGTGAGCAGTTCTTC. This codes for CASSLMREQFF. Based on the CDR3 plus reference TRBV11-1 and TRBJ2-1, the full variable domain is EAEVAQSPRYKITEKSQAVAFWCDPISGHATLYWYRQILGQGPELLVQFQDESVVDDSQLPKDRFSAERLKGVDSTLKIQPAELGDSAMYLCASSLMREQFFGPGTRLTVL.

This clone was seen once. This sequence joins TRBV13 and TRBJ2-7; tentatively, D is TRBD1 (6 bases). The germline V gene has CDR1 PRHDT and CDR2 FYEKMQ (reference sequence). V was pared by 0 bases and J by 3 bases, with 12 bases between. CDR3 length: 15 amino acids. CDR3 in DNA: TGTGCCAGCAGCTTAGGCCCAGACAGGCACTACGAGCAGTACTTC. It codes for CASSLGPDRHYEQYF. Full variable domain (rest looked up from reference TRBV13 and TRBJ2-7): AAGVIQSPRHLIKEKRETATLKCYPIPRHDTVYWYQQGPGQDPQFLISFYEKMQSDKGSIPDRFSAQQFSDYHSELNMSSLELGDSALYFCASSLGPDRHYEQYFGPGTRLTVT.

The chain combines TRBV27 with TRBJ2-1; D unresolved. CDR3 length: 14 amino acids. Germline values: CDR1 MNHEY, CDR2 SMNVEV (reference sequence). With 5 bases removed from V and 5 bases from J, the gap between germline ends came to 13 bases. CDR3 coding DNA: TGTGCCAGCAGTCGATACTACCCCAACAATGAGCAGTTCTTC. As protein: CASSRYYPNNEQFF.

The V gene is TRBV11-3, the J gene TRBJ2-1; D gene unclear. This CDR3 region has 15 residues. CDR1 and CDR2 from the germline V gene are SGHNT and YENEEA. V gave up 1 base and J gave up 0 bases, with 7 bases separating them. The CDR3 here is CASSLAATSYNEQFF. In nucleotides, the CDR3 is TGTGCCAGCAGCTTAGCAGCGACCTCCTACAATGAGCAGTTCTTC.

This chain connects TRBV13 to TRBJ1-2; a weak D match, TRBD1 (6 bases). The CDR3 is 13 amino acids. Trimming pared 5 bases from V and 4 bases from J, leaving 11 bases between. Germline CDR1 is PRHDT and CDR2 is FYEKMQ (reference sequence). In nucleotides, the CDR3 is TGTGCCAGCAGCGCGGGACACCCCTATGGCTACACCTTC. Translated, it gives CASSAGHPYGYTF.

The V and J genes are TRBV13 and TRBJ2-5; possible D gene TRBD1, 5 bases. V dropped 4 bases and J dropped 1 base, with 10 bases sitting between them. In germline, CDR1 is PRHDT, CDR2 FYEKMQ (reference sequence). The CDR3 extends over 14 amino acids. The chain's CDR3 is CASSSRAAQETQYF. The CDR3 DNA reads TGTGCCAGCAGCTCCAGGGCGGCCCAAGAGACCCAGTACTTC.

The chain combines TRBV2 with TRBJ2-7, with a weak D call TRBD1 (5 bases). Germline lookup yields CDR1 SNHLY and CDR2 FYNNEI. This CDR3 spans 13 amino acids. Trimming shortened V by 4 bases and J by 7 bases, and 14 bases separated the two germline ends. The CDR3 DNA sequence: TGTGCCAGCAGTGGGGGCAGGGTAGAAGAGCAGTACTTC. It yields the protein CASSGGRVEEQYF.

The chain couples TRBV9 to TRBJ2-5; TRBD2 matches 16 bases. Germline lookup yields CDR1 SGDLS and CDR2 YYNGEE. The CDR3 spans 18 residues. J was trimmed by 4 bases and V by 3 bases; bases with no gene match: 9. The CDR3 region has the DNA TGTGCCAGCAGCGCTGGGACTAGCGGGAGGGCCCCCAGAGAGACCCAGTACTTC. Amino acids: CASSAGTSGRAPRETQYF.

CDR3 sequence: CASSLVRGYYGYTF. The CDR3 DNA reads TGTGCCAGCAGCTTGGTTCGGGGATACTATGGCTACACCTTC. The chain joins TRBV5-6 to TRBJ1-2; no clear D. The CDR3 length is 14 residues. Trimming stripped 0 bases from V and 3 bases from J, with 9 bases between. Germline loops: CDR1 SGHDT, CDR2 YYEEEE. The variable domain in full, with the rest retrieved from reference TRBV5-6 and TRBJ1-2, is DAGVTQSPTHLIKTRGQQVTLRCSPKSGHDTVSWYQQALGQGPQFIFQYYEEEERQRGNFPDRFSGHQFPNYSSELNVNALLLGDSALYLCASSLVRGYYGYTFGSGTRLTVV.

DNA for the CDR3: TGTGCCAGCTCACCGTCTTCGGGCAATGAGCAGTTCTTC. Amino acids: CASSPSSGNEQFF. The gene calls are TRBV18 and TRBJ2-1; no clear D gene. The V and J ends lost 3 bases and 6 bases respectively, with 9 bases between them. Germline V lookup: CDR1 KGHSH, CDR2 LQKENI. CDR3 length equals 13 residues.